A selection of T cell receptor beta chains follows, all from one sample in a study of blood T cells in healthy people across ages. TCRdb reanalysed the 5' RACE reads using MiXCR and keeps one entry per CDR3 protein. This sample has about 780,000 distinct CDR3 sequences; about 26% occur once, and the top ten carry around 2.9%. These same data were also listed under a study on T cells of mothers and their children.

Material: blood. These receptors all stem from a boy younger than 18 in good health. The CDR3 runs from the conserved cysteine through the conserved F or W.

V gene	J gene	CDR3 protein
TRBV12-3/TRBV12-4	TRBJ1-1	CASSRQLTEAFF
TRBV19	TRBJ2-1	CASSRKGYNEQFF
TRBV7-9	TRBJ2-5	CASSFGGQGETQYF
TRBV18	TRBJ2-7	CASSLSGGGYEQYF
TRBV6-1	TRBJ2-3	CASRGGQLTDTQYF
TRBV3-1	TRBJ1-1	CASSQDLRDVGLHTEAFF
TRBV5-1	TRBJ2-5	CASSFRLAGDEETQYF
TRBV20-1	TRBJ2-5	CSATTSGGSGETQYF
TRBV5-1	TRBJ2-5	CASSLDVGETQYF
TRBV2	TRBJ1-2	CASSETGKGNYGYTF
TRBV29-1	TRBJ2-5	CSAWGAGKETQYF